Listed below are T cell receptor beta chains from one sample, sequenced in a study of CD8 T cells in Susac syndrome. TCRdb independently ran MiXCR on the immunoSEQ multiplex PCR reads; one entry per CDR3 protein. The sample carries hundreds of thousands of distinct CDR3 sequences, 90% to 96% recorded once. Sequencing was carried out using CD4+ T cells from PBMCs. The receptors stem from a human donor with Susac syndrome. Each CDR3 is given with its conserved first and last residue. D genes are given only for firm matches. Clone size is not always given. Where it is, it says once, few, many or a class for expanded clones.

v_call: TRBV4-1
clone_size: .
j_call: TRBJ1-5
d_call: .
cdr3_nt: TGCGCCAGCAGCCAAGAGGTCACAGGCAATCAGCCCCAGCATTTT
cdr3_aa: CASSQEVTGNQPQHF

v_call: TRBV28
clone_size: .
j_call: TRBJ2-1
d_call: .
cdr3_nt: TGTGCCAGCAGGGGTTCCTACAATGAGCAGTTCTTC
cdr3_aa: CASRGSYNEQFF

v_call: TRBV24-1
clone_size: .
j_call: TRBJ2-5
d_call: TRBD2
cdr3_nt: TGTGCCACCAGTCCTGGGACTAGCAACGGTGCCCAGTACTTC
cdr3_aa: CATSPGTSNGAQYF

v_call: TRBV6-1
clone_size: .
j_call: TRBJ2-5
d_call: TRBD2
cdr3_nt: TGTGCCAGCAGTCCCGGACTAGCAGAGACCCAGTACTTC
cdr3_aa: CASSPGLAETQYF

v_call: TRBV12-5
clone_size: .
j_call: TRBJ2-1
d_call: .
cdr3_nt: TGTGCTAGTGGTTTGGGCAGAGGGGATGAGCAGTTCTTC
cdr3_aa: CASGLGRGDEQFF

v_call: TRBV14
clone_size: .
j_call: TRBJ2-4
d_call: .
cdr3_nt: TGTGCCAGCAGCCAAGATTTAGGACCACTGGGAAACATTCAGTACTTC
cdr3_aa: CASSQDLGPLGNIQYF

v_call: TRBV2
clone_size: .
j_call: TRBJ1-1
d_call: TRBD1
cdr3_nt: TGTGCCAGCAGGGGGGTGGACAGGGGGCATACTGAAGCTTTCTTT
cdr3_aa: CASRGVDRGHTEAFF

v_call: TRBV5-1
clone_size: .
j_call: TRBJ1-1
d_call: TRBD1
cdr3_nt: TGCGCCAGCAGCTCCCCGACAGGGAAGACCGAAGCTTTCTTT
cdr3_aa: CASSSPTGKTEAFF

v_call: TRBV3-1
clone_size: .
j_call: TRBJ1-2
d_call: TRBD1
cdr3_nt: TGTGCCAGCAGCCCAAACACACAGGGGGCGCGGGGCTACACCTTC
cdr3_aa: CASSPNTQGARGYTF

v_call: TRBV2
clone_size: .
j_call: TRBJ2-7
d_call: .
cdr3_nt: TGTGCCAGCAGGCAGGGTCAAGGTAGGGAGCAGTACTTC
cdr3_aa: CASRQGQGREQYF

v_call: TRBV28
clone_size: .
j_call: TRBJ2-7
d_call: .
cdr3_nt: TGTGCCACAGGCGACTCCTACGAGCAGTACTTC
cdr3_aa: CATGDSYEQYF

v_call: TRBV11-2
clone_size: .
j_call: TRBJ2-5
d_call: TRBD2
cdr3_nt: TGTGCCAGCAGCTTGACTGGGGCCCTAGCGGGAGAGACCCAGTACTTC
cdr3_aa: CASSLTGALAGETQYF

v_call: TRBV14
clone_size: .
j_call: TRBJ1-1
d_call: TRBD1
cdr3_nt: TGTGCCAGCAGCTTACGGACAGGTCGGACAAACACTGAAGCTTTCTTT
cdr3_aa: CASSLRTGRTNTEAFF

v_call: TRBV24-1
clone_size: once
j_call: TRBJ2-1
d_call: TRBD1
cdr3_nt: TGTGCCACCAGTGATTTGGGACAGGGAAAGAATGAGCAGTTCTTC
cdr3_aa: CATSDLGQGKNEQFF

v_call: TRBV7-3
clone_size: once
j_call: TRBJ2-1
d_call: TRBD2
cdr3_nt: TGTGCCAGCCTCTCGTTCGGCGGGAGCTCCTACAATGAGCAGTTCTTC
cdr3_aa: CASLSFGGSSYNEQFF

v_call: TRBV7-8
clone_size: .
j_call: TRBJ1-4
d_call: .
cdr3_nt: TGTGCCAGCAGCTTCGCCGAAAAACTGTTTTTT
cdr3_aa: CASSFAEKLFF

v_call: TRBV4-1
clone_size: .
j_call: TRBJ2-7
d_call: .
cdr3_nt: TGCGCCAGCAGCCAAGTACTACCGGGCTACGAGCAGTACTTC
cdr3_aa: CASSQVLPGYEQYF

v_call: TRBV30
clone_size: .
j_call: TRBJ2-1
d_call: .
cdr3_nt: TGTGCCTGGAGCCCATACCGGGTCCCCTACAATGAGCAGTTCTTC
cdr3_aa: CAWSPYRVPYNEQFF

v_call: TRBV12-3/TRBV12-4
clone_size: .
j_call: TRBJ2-5
d_call: TRBD1
cdr3_nt: TGTGCCAGCAGTCCTCCCCAGACAGGGGGAGAGACCCAGTACTTC
cdr3_aa: CASSPPQTGGETQYF

v_call: TRBV7-9
clone_size: .
j_call: TRBJ2-2
d_call: .
cdr3_nt: TGTGCCAGCAGCTTAGATACCACCGGGGAGCTGTTTTTT
cdr3_aa: CASSLDTTGELFF

v_call: TRBV28
clone_size: once
j_call: TRBJ2-7
d_call: .
cdr3_nt: TGTGCCAGCAGCCTGGGCGTGCGGGAGCAGTACTTC
cdr3_aa: CASSLGVREQYF

v_call: TRBV3-1
clone_size: .
j_call: TRBJ2-5
d_call: .
cdr3_nt: TGTGCCAGCAGTCCGGACCGGACGTACCAAGAGACCCAGTACTTC
cdr3_aa: CASSPDRTYQETQYF

v_call: TRBV28
clone_size: .
j_call: TRBJ1-1
d_call: TRBD1
cdr3_nt: TGTGCCAGCAGGTCGACAGGGGCAGAAGCTTTCTTT
cdr3_aa: CASRSTGAEAFF

v_call: TRBV7-9
clone_size: .
j_call: TRBJ2-5
d_call: .
cdr3_nt: TGTGCCAGCAGCTTTCATTTGACAGGCCAAGAGACCCAGTACTTC
cdr3_aa: CASSFHLTGQETQYF

v_call: TRBV3-1
clone_size: .
j_call: TRBJ2-7
d_call: .
cdr3_nt: TGTGCCAGCAGCCGGATAGCGGTTTCCTACGAGCAGTACTTC
cdr3_aa: CASSRIAVSYEQYF

v_call: TRBV30
clone_size: .
j_call: TRBJ1-4
d_call: .
cdr3_nt: TGTGCCTGGAGTGTAAATCCGGGTCAACTGTTTTTT
cdr3_aa: CAWSVNPGQLFF

v_call: TRBV10-2
clone_size: .
j_call: TRBJ2-1
d_call: .
cdr3_nt: TGCGCCAGCAAATACGGGGTGAATGAGCAGTTCTTC
cdr3_aa: CASKYGVNEQFF

v_call: TRBV20-1
clone_size: .
j_call: TRBJ1-5
d_call: .
cdr3_nt: TGCAGTGCCCCGGCCGAATTCAATCAGCCCCAGCATTTT
cdr3_aa: CSAPAEFNQPQHF

v_call: TRBV29-1
clone_size: .
j_call: TRBJ2-1
d_call: TRBD1
cdr3_nt: TGCAGCGACTACAGGGGAAGAAATGAGCAGTTCTTC
cdr3_aa: CSDYRGRNEQFF

v_call: TRBV25-1
clone_size: .
j_call: TRBJ1-4
d_call: TRBD1
cdr3_nt: TGTGCCAGCAGTGAATCTGGGACAGGGGGCGGTGAAAAACTGTTTTTT
cdr3_aa: CASSESGTGGGEKLFF

v_call: TRBV7-8
clone_size: once
j_call: TRBJ2-5
d_call: TRBD2
cdr3_nt: TGTGCCAGCAGCTTACTCCCGACCGGGGGGGACTTC
cdr3_aa: CASSLLPTGGDF

v_call: TRBV11-2
clone_size: .
j_call: TRBJ1-2
d_call: .
cdr3_nt: TGTGCCAGCAGCCCGACTCTCCAGTCCTATGGCTACACCTTC
cdr3_aa: CASSPTLQSYGYTF

v_call: TRBV1
clone_size: .
j_call: TRBJ1-5
d_call: .
cdr3_nt: TGCACCAGCAGCGACCGAGACAATAGCAATCAGCCCCAGCATTTT
cdr3_aa: CTSSDRDNSNQPQHF

v_call: TRBV28
clone_size: .
j_call: TRBJ2-3
d_call: .
cdr3_nt: TGTGCCAGCAGTTTGAGTAGCCGGGGAGATACGCAGTATTTT
cdr3_aa: CASSLSSRGDTQYF

v_call: TRBV7-2
clone_size: .
j_call: TRBJ2-2
d_call: TRBD2
cdr3_nt: TGTGCCAGCAGCTTAAGTCCTAGCGGGATAACCGGGGAGCTGTTTTTT
cdr3_aa: CASSLSPSGITGELFF

v_call: TRBV20-1
clone_size: .
j_call: TRBJ2-4
d_call: TRBD2
cdr3_nt: TGCAGTGCTAGCCTACTAGCGCCTTTCGGAAACATTCAGTACTTC
cdr3_aa: CSASLLAPFGNIQYF

v_call: TRBV3-1
clone_size: .
j_call: TRBJ1-3
d_call: .
cdr3_nt: TGTGCCAGCAGCCACGGGGCGGTGGCTGGAAACACCATATATTTT
cdr3_aa: CASSHGAVAGNTIYF

v_call: TRBV30
clone_size: once
j_call: TRBJ1-5
d_call: .
cdr3_nt: TGTGCCTGGAGTTATAGCAATCAGCCCCAGCATTTT
cdr3_aa: CAWSYSNQPQHF

v_call: TRBV28
clone_size: .
j_call: TRBJ1-1
d_call: .
cdr3_nt: TGTGCCAGCAAATCCCCCGGGGGAGCTGAAGCTTTCTTT
cdr3_aa: CASKSPGGAEAFF

v_call: TRBV18
clone_size: .
j_call: TRBJ2-7
d_call: TRBD2
cdr3_nt: TGTGCCAGCTCACCCCCCGGGCTAGCGGGAGGGCCTTCCTACGAGCAGTACTTC
cdr3_aa: CASSPPGLAGGPSYEQYF

v_call: TRBV20-1
clone_size: .
j_call: TRBJ2-1
d_call: .
cdr3_nt: TGCAGTGCTTCGGACAGCCGCCGAATCGGCGTGCAGTTCTTC
cdr3_aa: CSASDSRRIGVQFF

v_call: TRBV20-1
clone_size: .
j_call: TRBJ2-7
d_call: .
cdr3_nt: TGCAGTGTCAGCCGAGGCGGCGAGTACGAGCAGTACTTC
cdr3_aa: CSVSRGGEYEQYF

v_call: TRBV29-1
clone_size: .
j_call: TRBJ2-1
d_call: TRBD1
cdr3_nt: TGCAGCACCCTGAGAAGAGACAGGGGGGATGAGCAGTTCTTC
cdr3_aa: CSTLRRDRGDEQFF

v_call: TRBV20-1
clone_size: .
j_call: TRBJ2-5
d_call: TRBD2
cdr3_nt: TGCAGTGCTGAGGTGCCGGGAGGGCCTCTGGAGACCCAGTACTTC
cdr3_aa: CSAEVPGGPLETQYF

v_call: TRBV9
clone_size: .
j_call: TRBJ2-7
d_call: .
cdr3_nt: TGTGCCAGCAGCGACAGTCAGGGGAGCTCCTACGAGCAGTACTTC
cdr3_aa: CASSDSQGSSYEQYF

v_call: TRBV29-1
clone_size: .
j_call: TRBJ2-1
d_call: TRBD2
cdr3_nt: TGCAGCGTTGTTGGGGGGCATAGGAGCGGGAGGGCAGAGGAGCAGTTCTTC
cdr3_aa: CSVVGGHRSGRAEEQFF

v_call: TRBV12-3/TRBV12-4
clone_size: .
j_call: TRBJ1-2
d_call: .
cdr3_nt: TGTGCCAGCACCCACGGGGGGGCGAACTATGGCTACACCTTC
cdr3_aa: CASTHGGANYGYTF

v_call: TRBV7-2
clone_size: .
j_call: TRBJ1-2
d_call: TRBD1
cdr3_nt: TGTGCCAGCAGCGTGGATTCAGGGGGCTCAAGGGATGGCTACACCTTC
cdr3_aa: CASSVDSGGSRDGYTF

v_call: TRBV29-1
clone_size: .
j_call: TRBJ2-2
d_call: .
cdr3_nt: TGCAGCGCTGAGGGACACACGAACACCGGGGAGCTGTTTTTT
cdr3_aa: CSAEGHTNTGELFF

v_call: TRBV20-1
clone_size: .
j_call: TRBJ1-1
d_call: .
cdr3_nt: TGCAGTGCCGCTCGGGCGACTGAAGCTTTCTTT
cdr3_aa: CSAARATEAFF

v_call: TRBV11-2
clone_size: .
j_call: TRBJ2-7
d_call: .
cdr3_nt: TGTGCCAGCAGCTTAGTGGCAGTTGCCTACGAGCAGTACTTC
cdr3_aa: CASSLVAVAYEQYF

v_call: TRBV28
clone_size: .
j_call: TRBJ2-1
d_call: TRBD1
cdr3_nt: TGTGCCAGCAGTTTAAAGAGACAGGGGGGACATGAGCAGTTCTTC
cdr3_aa: CASSLKRQGGHEQFF